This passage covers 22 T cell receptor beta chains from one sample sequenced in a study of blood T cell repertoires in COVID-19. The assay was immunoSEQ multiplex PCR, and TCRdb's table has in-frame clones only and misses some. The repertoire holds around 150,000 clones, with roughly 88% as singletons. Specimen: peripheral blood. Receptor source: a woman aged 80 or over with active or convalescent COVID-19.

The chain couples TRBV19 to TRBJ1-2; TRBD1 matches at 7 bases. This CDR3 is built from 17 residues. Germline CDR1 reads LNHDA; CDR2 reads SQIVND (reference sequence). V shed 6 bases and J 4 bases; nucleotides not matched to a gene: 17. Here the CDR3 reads CASRAGTASGLSYGYTF. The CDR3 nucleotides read TGTGCCAGTAGGGCCGGGACAGCGTCGGGGCTAAGCTATGGCTACACCTTC.

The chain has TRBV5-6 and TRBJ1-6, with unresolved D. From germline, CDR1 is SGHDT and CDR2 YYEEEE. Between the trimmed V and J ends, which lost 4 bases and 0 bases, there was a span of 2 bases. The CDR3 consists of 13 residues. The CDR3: CASSRSYNSPLHF. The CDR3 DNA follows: TGTGCCAGCAGCCGCTCCTATAATTCACCCCTCCACTTT.

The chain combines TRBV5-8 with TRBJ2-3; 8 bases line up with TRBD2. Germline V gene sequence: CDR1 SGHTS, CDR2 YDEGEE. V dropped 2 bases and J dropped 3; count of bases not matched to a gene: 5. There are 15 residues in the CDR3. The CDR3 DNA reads TGTGCCAGCAGCTTTATGGGCGGGGGGACAGATACGCAGTATTTT. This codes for CASSFMGGGTDTQYF.

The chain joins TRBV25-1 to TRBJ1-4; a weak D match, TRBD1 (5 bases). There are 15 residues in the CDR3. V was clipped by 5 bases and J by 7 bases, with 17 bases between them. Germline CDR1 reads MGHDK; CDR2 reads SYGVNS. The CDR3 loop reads CASSPNGPGGEKLFF. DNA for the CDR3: TGTGCCAGCAGTCCGAACGGACCCGGGGGTGAAAAACTGTTTTTT.

CDR3 sequence reads: CASSPPGTTNEKLFF. The CDR3 bases are TGCGCCAGCAGCCCCCCAGGGACAACTAATGAAAAACTGTTTTTT. V usage is TRBV5-1 and J usage is TRBJ1-4, with D possibly being TRBD1 (5 bases). Germline CDR1 is SGHRS and CDR2 is YFSETQ. V lost 4 bases to trimming and J lost 0 bases, with 10 bases between them. The length of the CDR3 is 15 residues.

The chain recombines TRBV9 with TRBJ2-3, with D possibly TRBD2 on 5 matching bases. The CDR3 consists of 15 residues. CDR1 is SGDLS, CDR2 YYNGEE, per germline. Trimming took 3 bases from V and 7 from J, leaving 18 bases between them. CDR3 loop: CASSASGNRENTQYF. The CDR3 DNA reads TGTGCCAGCAGCGCGTCAGGCAACCGGGAAAATACGCAGTATTTT.

CDR3 sequence (DNA): TGCGCCAGCAGCCAAGAGAACAGTTACACAGATACGCAGTATTTT. It translates to CASSQENSYTDTQYF. This chain uses TRBV4-3 with TRBJ2-3; D unclear. Germline V CDR1 and CDR2: LGHNA, YSLEER. Trimming stripped 0 bases from V and 2 bases from J, with 9 bases between. This CDR3 spans 15 amino acids.

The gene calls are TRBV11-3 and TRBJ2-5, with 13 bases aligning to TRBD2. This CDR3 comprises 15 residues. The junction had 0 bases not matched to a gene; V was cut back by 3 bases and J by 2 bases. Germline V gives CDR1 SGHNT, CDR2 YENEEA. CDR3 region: CASSLTSGGQETQYF. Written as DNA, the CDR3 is TGTGCCAGCAGCTTGACTAGCGGGGGGCAAGAGACCCAGTACTTC.

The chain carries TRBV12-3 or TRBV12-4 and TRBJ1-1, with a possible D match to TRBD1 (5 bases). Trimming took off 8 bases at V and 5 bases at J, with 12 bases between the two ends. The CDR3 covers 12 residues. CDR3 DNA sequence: TGTGCCAGCGGAATTAGACAGACTGAAGCTTTCTTT. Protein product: CASGIRQTEAFF.

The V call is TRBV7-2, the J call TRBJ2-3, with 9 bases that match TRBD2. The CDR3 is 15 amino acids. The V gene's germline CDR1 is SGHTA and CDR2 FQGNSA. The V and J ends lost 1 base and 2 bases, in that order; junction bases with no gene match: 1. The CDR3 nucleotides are TGTGCCAGCAGCTTAGGCGGGGGGGCCACAGATACGCAGTATTTT. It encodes CASSLGGGATDTQYF.

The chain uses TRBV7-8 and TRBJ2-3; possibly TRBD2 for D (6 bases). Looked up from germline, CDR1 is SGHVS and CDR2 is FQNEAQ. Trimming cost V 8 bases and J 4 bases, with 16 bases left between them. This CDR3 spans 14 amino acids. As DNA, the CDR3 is TGTGCCAGCCAAAAAACGGGGGACCCAGATACGCAGTATTTT. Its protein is CASQKTGDPDTQYF.

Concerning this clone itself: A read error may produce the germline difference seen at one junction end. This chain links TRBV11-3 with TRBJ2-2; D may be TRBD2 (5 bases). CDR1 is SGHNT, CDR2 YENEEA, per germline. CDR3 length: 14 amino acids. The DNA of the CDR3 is TGTGCCAGCAGTTTAGTAGGCGGGCCCGGGGAGCTGTTTTTT. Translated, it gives CASSLVGGPGELFF.

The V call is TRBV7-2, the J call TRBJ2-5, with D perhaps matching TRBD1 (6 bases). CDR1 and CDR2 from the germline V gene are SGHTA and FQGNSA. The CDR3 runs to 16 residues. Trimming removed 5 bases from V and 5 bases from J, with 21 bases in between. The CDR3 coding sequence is TGTGCCAGCAGCCAATTAGGGGGAAGTGTGCTGGAGACCCAGTACTTC. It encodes CASSQLGGSVLETQYF. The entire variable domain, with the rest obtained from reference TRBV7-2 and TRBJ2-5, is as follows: GAGVSQSPSNKVTEKGKDVELRCDPISGHTALYWYRQSLGQGLEFLIYFQGNSAPDKSGLPSDRFSAERTGGSVSTLTIQRTQQEDSAVYLCASSQLGGSVLETQYFGPGTRLLVL.

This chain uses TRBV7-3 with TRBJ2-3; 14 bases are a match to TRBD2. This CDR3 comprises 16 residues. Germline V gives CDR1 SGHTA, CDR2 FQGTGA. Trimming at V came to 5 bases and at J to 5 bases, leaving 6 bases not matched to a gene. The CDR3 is CASSQGLAGALDTQYF. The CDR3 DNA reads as TGTGCCAGCAGCCAGGGACTAGCGGGGGCACTAGATACGCAGTATTTT.

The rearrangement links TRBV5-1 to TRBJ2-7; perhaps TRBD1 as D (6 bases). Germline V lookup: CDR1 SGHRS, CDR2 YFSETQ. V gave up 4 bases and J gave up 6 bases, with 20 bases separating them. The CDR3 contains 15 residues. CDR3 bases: TGCGCCAGCAGCGATCAGGGGATCGGAGGAGGCGAGCAGTACTTC. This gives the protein CASSDQGIGGGEQYF.

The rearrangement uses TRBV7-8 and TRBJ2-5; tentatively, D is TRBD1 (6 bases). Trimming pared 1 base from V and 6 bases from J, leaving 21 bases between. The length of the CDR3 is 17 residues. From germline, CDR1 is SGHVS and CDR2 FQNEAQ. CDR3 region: CASSLVGGQGLVKTQYF. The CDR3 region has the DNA TGTGCCAGCAGCTTAGTTGGGGGACAAGGGCTTGTGAAGACCCAGTACTTC.

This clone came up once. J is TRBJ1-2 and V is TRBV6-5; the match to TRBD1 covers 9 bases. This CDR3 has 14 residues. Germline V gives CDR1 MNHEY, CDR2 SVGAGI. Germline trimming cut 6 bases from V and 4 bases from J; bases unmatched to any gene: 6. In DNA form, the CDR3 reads TGTGCCAGCAGGACAGGGGGGAAGGCCTATGGCTACACCTTC. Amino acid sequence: CASRTGGKAYGYTF.

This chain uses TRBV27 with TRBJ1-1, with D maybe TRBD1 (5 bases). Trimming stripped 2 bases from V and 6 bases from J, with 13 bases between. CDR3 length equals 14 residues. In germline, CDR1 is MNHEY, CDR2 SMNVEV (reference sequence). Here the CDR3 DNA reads TGTGCCAGCAGTTTAGGGAGGGGCGGGTCTGAAGCTTTCTTT. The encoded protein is CASSLGRGGSEAFF.

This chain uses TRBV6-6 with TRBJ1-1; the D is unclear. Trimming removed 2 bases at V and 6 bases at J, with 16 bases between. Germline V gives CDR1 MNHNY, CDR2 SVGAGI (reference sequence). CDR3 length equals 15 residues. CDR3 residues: CASSYVGSSVPEAFF. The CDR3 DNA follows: TGTGCCAGCAGTTACGTGGGGAGCAGCGTACCTGAAGCTTTCTTT.

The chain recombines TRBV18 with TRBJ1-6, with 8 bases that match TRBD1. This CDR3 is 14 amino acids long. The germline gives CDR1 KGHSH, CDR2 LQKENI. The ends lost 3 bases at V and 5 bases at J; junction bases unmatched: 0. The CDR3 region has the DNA TGTGCCAGCTCACCGGACAGGGATAATTCACCCCTCCACTTT. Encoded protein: CASSPDRDNSPLHF.

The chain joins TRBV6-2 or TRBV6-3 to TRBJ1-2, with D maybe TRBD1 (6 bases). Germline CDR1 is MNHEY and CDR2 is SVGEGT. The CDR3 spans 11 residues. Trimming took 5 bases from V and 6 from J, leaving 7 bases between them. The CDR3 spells CASSKGDGYTF. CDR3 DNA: TGTGCCAGCAGTAAGGGGGATGGCTACACCTTC.

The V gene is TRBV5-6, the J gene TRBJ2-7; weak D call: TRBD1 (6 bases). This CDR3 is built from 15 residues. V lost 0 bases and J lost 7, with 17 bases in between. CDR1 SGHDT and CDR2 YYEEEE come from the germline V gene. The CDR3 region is CASSLGGPSSGEQYF. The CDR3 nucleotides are TGTGCCAGCAGCTTGGGGGGGCCGAGCTCGGGGGAGCAGTACTTC.